This T cell receptor (beta chain) is from a study of immune evolution from preneoplasia to lung adenocarcinoma. Findings and caveats of the study: Top clone share appeared to fall from AAH through AIS, MIA, adenocarcinoma.

The CDR3 spans 16 residues. With V trimmed by 3 bases and J by 5 bases, 12 bases remained unmatched. CDR1 and CDR2 from the germline V gene are MDHEN and SYDVKM. Note on this clone: Its antigen is as yet unknown.

Profiled with immunoSEQ multiplex PCR; TCRdb holds only in-frame clones, not every one. The sample lists a few thousand clones, about 85% occurring once. The receptor was isolated from a person aged 60 to 85 with lung adenocarcinoma. The sequenced sample was FFPE adjacent normal lung tissue. This chain links TRBV28 with TRBJ1-1; the match to TRBD1 covers 7 bases. The CDR3 spells CASSLPGQAKRTEAFF. CDR3 nucleotides: TGTGCCAGCAGTTTGCCCGGACAGGCCAAGAGGACTGAAGCTTTCTTT.